This TCR beta chain was profiled in a study of vaccination effects on CD4 cells after COVID-19. Study-level information: Every participant took two doses of the BNT162b2 or mRNA-1273 vaccine.

Germline V gene sequence: CDR1 LNHDA, CDR2 SQIVND (reference sequence). The CDR3 has 15 amino acids. Trimming took off 2 bases at V and 2 bases at J, with 11 bases between the two ends. As to this clone: The target antigen is unknown.

CD4+ T cells specific for antigen were expanded with viral peptide pools by the ViraFEST assay before sequencing. Researchers isolated CD4+ T cells once approximately eleven days of culture had elapsed. Sometime from March through December 2020, the person acquired a SARS-CoV-2 infection that PCR confirmed. Every well got fewer than 2.5 million PBMC, which were grown with about 10 IU/ml IL-2 and around 10 ug/ml peptides. Both day 3 and day 7 saw half the medium replaced with IL-2 medium. The method was immunoSEQ multiplex PCR; TCRdb's version includes in-frame clones alone and lacks a portion of them. The sample consists of about 27,000 clones, approximately 80% of them appearing once.

This receptor was identified in a human donor who had a prior SARS-CoV-2 infection. The rearrangement links TRBV19 to TRBJ2-3; perhaps D is TRBD1 or TRBD2 (6 bases each). Here the sequenced sample was CD4+ T cells from PBMCs cultured with HCoV-NL63 spike peptides, taken before COVID-19 vaccination. The CDR3 region has the DNA TGTGCCAGTAGTATAAGGGGGGACCCCACAGATACGCAGTATTTT. Protein: CASSIRGDPTDTQYF.